Here is one T cell receptor beta chain with its context. The antigen remains unidentified. The data are from a study of identical twins. General study findings and limits: Invariant MAIT and iNKT cells are populations that could partly confound zero-insertion analyses.

V was clipped by 3 bases and J by 3 bases, with 9 bases between them. The V gene's germline CDR1 is SNHLY and CDR2 FYNNEI. CDR3 length equals 14 residues. One entry per CDR3 protein results from TCRdb running MiXCR on the 5' RACE reads. The sample shows around 1.7 million distinct CDR3 sequences, less than 35% of them seen only once. Specimen: cord blood. The genes are TRBV2 and TRBJ1-5, with no clear D. The clonotype comes from a newborn girl in good health. The CDR3 DNA reads as TGTGCCAGCAGTGACCGGGTGTACAATCAGCCCCAGCATTTT. Translated: CASSDRVYNQPQHF. Full variable domain (rest looked up from reference TRBV2 and TRBJ1-5): EPEVTQTPSHQVTQMGQEVILRCVPISNHLYFYWYRQILGQKVEFLVSFYNNEISEKSEIFDDQFSVERPDGSNFTLKIRSTKLEDSAMYFCASSDRVYNQPQHFGDGTRLSIL.